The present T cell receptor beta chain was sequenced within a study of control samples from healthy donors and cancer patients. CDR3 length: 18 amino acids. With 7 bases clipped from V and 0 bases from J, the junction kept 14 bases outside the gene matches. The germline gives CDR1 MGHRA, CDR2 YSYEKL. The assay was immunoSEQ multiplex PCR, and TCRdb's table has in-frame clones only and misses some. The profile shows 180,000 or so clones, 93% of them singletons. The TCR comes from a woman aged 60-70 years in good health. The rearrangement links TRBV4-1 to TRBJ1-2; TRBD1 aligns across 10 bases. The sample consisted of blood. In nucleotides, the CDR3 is TGCGCCAGCACCGACCCGCCCGGGACAGGGGATTCTAACTATGGCTACACCTTC. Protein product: CASTDPPGTGDSNYGYTF.